Shown below are 24 T cell receptor beta chains from a single sample sequenced in a study of CXCR3-negative and CXCR3-positive naive CD8 T cells. The TRB cDNA libraries were prepared by 5' RACE with UMI labels. One entry per CDR3 protein, without DNA, is what TCRdb gives after re-calling the 5' RACE reads. The repertoire table contains 35,000 to 40,000 distinct CDR3 sequences. Sequences were obtained from memory CD8+ T cells from blood. The receptors derive from a human donor in good health. Some clones in this sample may be carry-over from other donors' samples.

CDR3 sequence reads: CSVSSSGGAEIFYNEQFF. This rearrangement joins TRBV29-1 to TRBJ2-1; TCRdb proposes TRBD2, but this gene call is untestable without DNA. The CDR3 has 18 residues. CDR1 is SQVTM and CDR2 is ANQGSEA in the germline V gene.

The chain recombines TRBV7-2 with TRBJ2-7; without DNA, the TCRdb call of TRBD1 cannot be checked. Germline V gene data show CDR1 as SGHTA and CDR2 as FQGNSA. This CDR3 is 15 amino acids long. CDR3 loop: CASSLPDRVGHEQYF.

The rearrangement uses TRBV11-2 and TRBJ1-2. Germline CDR1 and CDR2: SGHAT and FQNNGV. The CDR3 is 15 residues long. Here the CDR3 reads CASSLKSGTNYGYTF.

This chain links TRBV29-1 with TRBJ2-7; TCRdb calls TRBD1, which cannot be checked without DNA. In germline, CDR1 is SQVTM, CDR2 ANQGSEA. The CDR3 is 12 residues long. CDR3 in amino acids: CSVRGQGGEQYF.

The chain couples TRBV5-1 to TRBJ2-1; TCRdb outputs TRBD1, but without DNA this stays unchecked. Germline V gives CDR1 SGHRS, CDR2 YFSETQ. There are 12 residues in the CDR3. CDR3: CASRRTGNEQFF.

J is TRBJ2-1 and V is TRBV7-3; TCRdb's D gene call, TRBD2, goes unchecked for lack of DNA. This CDR3 is 16 amino acids long. Germline V CDR1 and CDR2: SGHTA, FQGTGA. The CDR3 loop reads CASSLSHSGGNNEQFF.

The chain joins TRBV9 to TRBJ2-7; the TRBD2 assignment by TCRdb is unverifiable without DNA. The CDR3 extends over 19 amino acids. Looked up from germline, CDR1 is SGDLS and CDR2 is YYNGEE. The CDR3 spells CASTRMGHRLALTTYEQYF.

The chain carries TRBV14 and TRBJ2-5; TCRdb's D gene call, TRBD1, goes unchecked for lack of DNA. Germline CDR1 and CDR2: SGHDN and FVKESK. This CDR3 has 15 amino acids. This chain's CDR3 is CASSQGVLSQETQYF. Filled out from reference TRBV14 and TRBJ2-5, the complete variable domain reads EAGVTQFPSHSVIEKGQTVTLRCDPISGHDNLYWYRRVMGKEIKFLLHFVKESKQDESGMPNNRFLAERTGGTYSTLKVQPAELEDSGVYFCASSQGVLSQETQYFGPGTRLLVL.

The chain links TRBV24-1 to TRBJ2-2; TCRdb names TRBD2, which stays unverified in the absence of DNA. Per the germline V gene, CDR1 is KGHDR and CDR2 is SFDVKD. This CDR3 comprises 13 residues. Here the CDR3 reads CASAGGGTGELFF.

The CDR3 reads CASSYLAGGAHNEQFF. The chain recombines TRBV6-5 with TRBJ2-1; TCRdb designates TRBD2, a call that cannot be tested without DNA. Germline CDR1 is MNHEY and CDR2 is SVGAGI. The CDR3 length is 16 residues.

The chain employs TRBV7-8 and TRBJ1-3; TCRdb's D gene call, TRBD1, goes unchecked for lack of DNA. This CDR3 contains 14 residues. Germline loops: CDR1 SGHVS, CDR2 FQNEAQ. The CDR3 spells CASSFSPWGDTIYF. Full variable domain (rest looked up from reference TRBV7-8 and TRBJ1-3): GAGVSQSPRYKVAKRGQDVALRCDPISGHVSLFWYQQALGQGPEFLTYFQNEAQLDKSGLPSDRFFAERPEGSVSTLKIQRTQQEDSAVYLCASSFSPWGDTIYFGEGSWLTVV.

The chain couples TRBV20-1 to TRBJ2-1; TCRdb gives TRBD1 as the D gene, but with no DNA this cannot be confirmed. The CDR3 runs 14 residues. Germline assignment: CDR1 DFQATT and CDR2 SNEGSKA (reference sequence). The CDR3 protein is CSARDRGAYNEQFF.

The chain couples TRBV23-1 to TRBJ2-7; TCRdb names TRBD1, which stays unverified in the absence of DNA. TRBV23-1 is assigned to the ORF class and has an uncertain function. The CDR3 has 19 residues. CDR3 amino acids: CASSQSAHSPGQGSYEQYF.

The rearrangement links TRBV29-1 to TRBJ2-2; there is no DNA to check the TCRdb D call of TRBD1. This CDR3 spans 16 amino acids. The germline V gene has CDR1 SQVTM and CDR2 ANQGSEA. This CDR3 is CSVEPSRTENTGELFF.

CDR3 sequence reads: CASRLQGNQNTEAFF. This sequence joins TRBV7-3 and TRBJ1-1; TCRdb lists TRBD1, though no DNA is available to test this call. Germline V CDR1 and CDR2: SGHTA, FQGTGA. This CDR3 region has 15 residues. The whole variable domain, filled in from reference TRBV7-3 and TRBJ1-1, reads GAGVSQTPSNKVTEKGKYVELRCDPISGHTALYWYRQSLGQGPEFLIYFQGTGAADDSGLPNDRFFAVRPEGSVSTLKIQRTERGDSAVYLCASRLQGNQNTEAFFGQGTRLTVV.

This clonotype is classed as medium-sized by frequency. The chain carries TRBV7-3 and TRBJ1-5; TCRdb outputs TRBD1, but without DNA this stays unchecked. From germline, CDR1 is SGHTA and CDR2 FQGTGA. The CDR3 runs 13 residues. CDR3 sequence: CASSLGAGQPQHF.

This chain links TRBV13 with TRBJ1-2; TCRdb's D call of TRBD1 is untestable without DNA. This CDR3 comprises 13 residues. CDR1 and CDR2 (germline): PRHDT, FYEKMQ (reference sequence). The CDR3 reads CASRTGEDVGYTF.

The rearrangement joins TRBV7-6 to TRBJ2-7. In germline, CDR1 is SGHVS, CDR2 FNYEAQ. The CDR3 is 15 amino acids. The CDR3 loop reads CASSLVSEGPYEQYF.

The chain has TRBV23-1 and TRBJ2-7; there is no DNA to check the TCRdb D call of TRBD2. TRBV23-1 is an ORF, with its function uncertain. The CDR3 has 15 amino acids. The CDR3 sequence is CASSQLGPNRAEQYF.

The V gene is TRBV2, the J gene TRBJ2-7. There are 14 residues in the CDR3. Looked up from germline, CDR1 is SNHLY and CDR2 is FYNNEI. CDR3 region: CASGEDRSSYEQYF. The variable domain in full, completed from reference TRBV2 and TRBJ2-7, reads EPEVTQTPSHQVTQMGQEVILRCVPISNHLYFYWYRQILGQKVEFLVSFYNNEISEKSEIFDDQFSVERPDGSNFTLKIRSTKLEDSAMYFCASGEDRSSYEQYFGPGTRLTVT.

The V and J genes are TRBV20-1 and TRBJ2-7; TCRdb designates TRBD1, a call that cannot be tested without DNA. CDR1 and CDR2 (germline): DFQATT, SNEGSKA (reference sequence). This CDR3 comprises 16 residues. CDR3 region: CSAAPWGAGSYNEQYF.

This chain links TRBV4-3 with TRBJ2-2; the D gene TCRdb calls, TRBD2, cannot be checked with no DNA. The CDR3 covers 18 residues. Germline V lookup: CDR1 LGHNA, CDR2 YSLEER. This chain's CDR3 is CASSQDSSGGPNTGELFF.

J is TRBJ2-1 and V is TRBV6-2 or TRBV6-3; TCRdb proposes TRBD2, but this gene call is untestable without DNA. CDR1 MNHEY and CDR2 SVGEGT come from the germline V gene. This CDR3 has 14 amino acids. The CDR3 is CASGSSGGASEQFF.

The genes are TRBV4-3 and TRBJ2-1; TCRdb names TRBD1, which stays unverified in the absence of DNA. The length of the CDR3 is 15 residues. Germline-derived CDR1 and CDR2 are LGHNA and YSLEER. CDR3 residues: CASSPGESSYNEQFF.